This T cell receptor (beta chain) was sequenced during a study of T cell repertoires in cytomegalovirus infection. This clonotype was seen ten or more times. Its antigen is as yet unknown. Study-wide findings and caveats: Across the ex vivo response, the dominant clonotypes were HLA-C-restricted CMV-specific TCR beta clonotypes.

V lost 5 bases, J lost 0 bases, and 4 bases lay in between. The germline V gene has CDR1 SGHTA and CDR2 FQGNSA. The CDR3 spans 13 residues. TCRdb redid the calling of the reads with MiXCR, one entry per CDR3 protein. This sample has around 260,000 distinct CDR3 sequences; roughly 9.1% occur once, and the top ten carry about 14%. The sample consisted of PBMCs. This receptor was taken from a human donor in good health (CMV status not recorded). Some clones in this sample may be carry-over from other donors' samples. V is TRBV7-2 and J is TRBJ2-2, with unresolved D. In nucleotides, the CDR3 is TGTGCCAGCAGCCAAACGAACACCGGGGAGCTGTTTTTT. This sequence encodes CASSQTNTGELFF. Supplemented by reference TRBV7-2 and TRBJ2-2, the full variable domain reads GAGVSQSPSNKVTEKGKDVELRCDPISGHTALYWYRQSLGQGLEFLIYFQGNSAPDKSGLPSDRFSAERTGGSVSTLTIQRTQQEDSAVYLCASSQTNTGELFFGEGSRLTVL.